This entry is about one T cell receptor (beta chain). Its antigen remains unidentified. This CDR3 contains 14 residues. V gave up 2 bases and J gave up 0 bases, with 7 bases separating them. Looked up from germline, CDR1 is KGHSH and CDR2 is LQKENI. The PCR contained 60 Vbeta and 13 Jbeta primers. The data were produced by immunoSEQ multiplex PCR, yet TCRdb's version contains in-frame clones alone and is incomplete. This sample has about 140,000 clones, with approximately 77% found just once. This entry belongs to a study of cytomegalovirus exposure and HLA in healthy donors. Study findings and constraints: The authors listed about 170 TCR beta chains as cytomegalovirus-associated. TRBV6-2, TRBV6-3 and other indistinguishable V segments were excluded. The authors considered a cluster of highly shared sequence variants likely to be a sequencing artifact.

This receptor was obtained from a woman aged 40-49 years in good health and CMV-seronegative. The chain combines TRBV18 with TRBJ1-1; perhaps TRBD1 as D (6 bases). Input material: PBMCs. The CDR3 region is CASSPSGVNTEAFF. CDR3 DNA sequence: TGTGCCAGCTCACCATCAGGGGTGAACACTGAAGCTTTCTTT.